Below, 18 T cell receptor beta chains from the same sample are listed, as sequenced in a study of shared clonotypes between healthy human individuals. The repertoire was sequenced with immunoSEQ multiplex PCR; TCRdb's copy has only in-frame clones and lacks some. The sample records millions of clones, approximately 92% being singletons. The sequenced sample was naive CD4+ T cells sorted from blood. Subset indicated: CD45RA+ positively selected. The receptors were gathered from a man younger than 35 in good health.

The gene calls are TRBV11-3 and TRBJ2-2, with D unclear. V lost 8 bases and J lost 1, with 8 bases in between. This CDR3 region has 13 residues. The germline gives CDR1 SGHNT, CDR2 YENEEA. The CDR3 loop is CASQLGNTGELFF. As DNA, the CDR3 is TGTGCCAGCCAACTCGGGAACACCGGGGAGCTGTTTTTT.

The chain uses TRBV7-2 and TRBJ2-5; 8 bases align to TRBD2. The length of the CDR3 is 15 residues. Germline V gene lookup returns CDR1 SGHTA and CDR2 FQGNSA. Germline trimming cut 5 bases from V and 2 bases from J; bases unmatched to any gene: 7. DNA of the CDR3: TGTGCCAGCAGCACCTTTAGCGGGAAGCAAGAGACCCAGTACTTC. It is translated as CASSTFSGKQETQYF.

This clone was picked up a small number of times. V gene TRBV19 combines with J gene TRBJ1-5, with 11 bases that match TRBD1. CDR1 and CDR2 (germline): LNHDA, SQIVND (reference sequence). Losses at the gene ends were 6 bases for V and 6 bases for J; bases not matched to a gene: 1. The CDR3 sequence is 13 residues long. CDR3 DNA: TGTGCCAGTAGGGACAGGGGGCTTCAGCCCCAGCATTTT. Residues: CASRDRGLQPQHF.

This chain links TRBV11-2 with TRBJ2-7; weak D call: TRBD2 (6 bases). CDR1 and CDR2 (germline): SGHAT, FQNNGV. This CDR3 is built from 15 residues. V was cut by 2 bases and J by 2 bases, with 13 bases left in between. CDR3 nucleotide sequence: TGTGCCAGCAGCTTACGGCCGGGGGAAACCTACGAGCAGTACTTC. This gives the protein CASSLRPGETYEQYF.

The CDR3, as DNA: TGTGCCAGCAGCTCCGGACTCCACAATGAGCAGTTCTTC. It codes for CASSSGLHNEQFF. The chain joins TRBV7-6 to TRBJ2-1; D might be TRBD2 (5 bases). The germline V and J ends were trimmed by 4 bases and 5 bases, with 9 bases remaining between them. This CDR3 comprises 13 residues. Germline assignment: CDR1 SGHVS and CDR2 FNYEAQ.

The V and J genes are TRBV5-1 and TRBJ2-2, with unresolved D. The V end lost 3 bases, the J end lost 4 bases, and 13 bases lay between the germline ends. CDR3 length equals 15 residues. Germline V CDR1 and CDR2: SGHRS, YFSETQ. CDR3 sequence: CASSSGSGPTGELFF. The DNA for the CDR3 is TGCGCCAGCAGCTCCGGGTCGGGCCCCACCGGGGAGCTGTTTTTT.

J is TRBJ2-1 and V is TRBV5-6; the D gene could be TRBD1 or TRBD2 (5 bases each). Germline V gene lookup returns CDR1 SGHDT and CDR2 YYEEEE. The CDR3 totals 15 residues. With 5 bases removed from V and 1 base from J, the gap between germline ends came to 13 bases. The CDR3 DNA reads as TGTGCCAGCAGGTGGGGGATTGGGTCCTACAATGAGCAGTTCTTC. Protein sequence: CASRWGIGSYNEQFF.

The chain uses TRBV18 and TRBJ1-4, with 9 bases aligning to TRBD1. Per the germline V gene, CDR1 is KGHSH and CDR2 is LQKENI. The V gene end was trimmed by 3 bases and the J gene end by 8 bases; junction bases not matched to a gene: 7. CDR3 length: 15 amino acids. The CDR3 DNA follows: TGTGCCAGCTCACCCACGACAGGGGGAGAGGAAAAACTGTTTTTT. This sequence encodes CASSPTTGGEEKLFF.

V and J are TRBV7-3 and TRBJ2-6; 7 bases agree with TRBD1. V lost 5 bases to trimming and J lost 15 bases; unmatched junction nucleotides: 10. CDR3 size: 13 residues. Germline lookup yields CDR1 SGHTA and CDR2 FQGTGA. The CDR3 is CASSPARQGALTF. CDR3 nucleotides: TGTGCCAGCAGCCCCGCGCGACAGGGAGCCCTGACTTTC. The full variable domain, with the rest looked up from reference TRBV7-3 and TRBJ2-6, is GAGVSQTPSNKVTEKGKYVELRCDPISGHTALYWYRQSLGQGPEFLIYFQGTGAADDSGLPNDRFFAVRPEGSVSTLKIQRTERGDSAVYLCASSPARQGALTFGAGSRLTVL.

The chain recombines TRBV19 with TRBJ2-1; no clear D gene. CDR1 is LNHDA and CDR2 is SQIVND in the germline V gene (reference sequence). V gave up 6 bases and J gave up 7 bases, with 22 bases separating them. The CDR3 runs 16 residues. The CDR3: CASSLPDWYGTNEQFF. CDR3 sequence (DNA): TGTGCCAGTAGCCTTCCCGACTGGTATGGTACGAATGAGCAGTTCTTC.

This chain uses TRBV29-1 with TRBJ2-3; the D gene could be TRBD1 or TRBD2 (5 bases each). This CDR3 is built from 13 residues. Germline loops: CDR1 SQVTM, CDR2 ANQGSEA. Between the trimmed V and J ends, which lost 4 bases and 2 bases, there was a span of 10 bases. CDR3 in DNA: TGCAGCGTTGGGGGGAAAGTCACAGATACGCAGTATTTT. Encoded protein: CSVGGKVTDTQYF.

This chain joins TRBV4-1 and TRBJ2-7; 9 bases fit TRBD1. Germline lookup yields CDR1 MGHRA and CDR2 YSYEKL. CDR3 length: 15 amino acids. Unmatched junction bases numbered 6, after V lost 4 bases and J lost 2 bases. The CDR3 is CASSLQQGAPYEQYF. CDR3 coding DNA: TGCGCCAGCAGCCTACAACAGGGGGCCCCCTACGAGCAGTACTTC.

V is TRBV30 and J is TRBJ2-7; TRBD1 agrees at 11 bases. The V gene's germline CDR1 is GTSNPN and CDR2 SVGIG (reference sequence). With V trimmed by 4 bases and J by 4 bases, 3 bases remained unmatched. This CDR3 is 13 amino acids long. This chain's CDR3 is CAWNGQGAYEQYF. The CDR3 DNA sequence: TGTGCCTGGAACGGACAGGGGGCTTACGAGCAGTACTTC.

This sequence joins TRBV6-1 and TRBJ1-1; 7 bases are a match to TRBD1. Germline trimming cut 7 bases from V and 0 bases from J; bases unmatched to any gene: 2. This CDR3 region has 13 residues. CDR1 is MNHNS, CDR2 SASEGT, per germline. DNA for the CDR3: TGTGCCAGCAAGGGACAGTTGAACACTGAAGCTTTCTTT. As protein: CASKGQLNTEAFF.

This clone was observed a few times. The V and J genes are TRBV7-2 and TRBJ1-5; 8 bases align to TRBD1. V was clipped by 3 bases and J by 6 bases; unmatched bases: 7. This CDR3 is built from 15 residues. Germline lookup yields CDR1 SGHTA and CDR2 FQGNSA. CDR3 DNA sequence: TGTGCCAGCAGCTTCGACAGGGGTGAGGGTCAGCCCCAGCATTTT. This gives the protein CASSFDRGEGQPQHF.

The chain uses TRBV6-5 and TRBJ2-2; 7 bases map to TRBD1. Germline trimming cut 8 bases from V and 2 bases from J; bases unmatched to any gene: 5. The CDR3 has 14 amino acids. The V gene's germline CDR1 is MNHEY and CDR2 SVGAGI. The CDR3 is CASSGQLNTGELFF. Written as DNA, the CDR3 is TGTGCCAGCTCGGGACAGCTAAACACCGGGGAGCTGTTTTTT.

V is TRBV6-5 and J is TRBJ1-1; D is perhaps TRBD1 (6 bases). The CDR3 is 14 amino acids. Deletions cut 7 bases from V and 4 bases from J, with 16 bases between. Looked up from germline, CDR1 is MNHEY and CDR2 is SVGAGI. The CDR3 nucleotides read TGTGCCAGCACTCGGGGAATCAGGGGCACTGAAGCTTTCTTT. It codes for CASTRGIRGTEAFF.

The V and J genes are TRBV11-2 and TRBJ1-4, with 8 bases fitting TRBD1. Germline V CDR1 and CDR2: SGHAT, FQNNGV. V was clipped by 5 bases and J by 7 bases; unmatched bases: 9. The CDR3 contains 15 residues. Written as DNA, the CDR3 is TGTGCCAGCAGCCAACACGGACAGGGAGGTGAAAAACTGTTTTTT. It codes for CASSQHGQGGEKLFF.